The 24 T cell receptor beta chains below all came from one sample that was sequenced in a study of cytomegalovirus exposure and HLA in healthy donors. PCR primers comprised 60 Vbeta and 13 Jbeta primers. Assay: immunoSEQ multiplex PCR; the TCRdb copy retains only in-frame clones and omits some. Seen here are 150,000 or so clones, around 85% observed once, and the top ten hold roughly 9.3%. The source material was PBMCs. These receptors were taken from a man aged 18 to 29 in good health and CMV-seropositive.

The chain recombines TRBV19 with TRBJ2-5; D possibly corresponds to TRBD1 (6 bases). This CDR3 comprises 14 residues. With 1 base removed from V and 4 bases from J, the gap between germline ends came to 10 bases. Germline V gene data show CDR1 as LNHDA and CDR2 as SQIVND (reference sequence). The CDR3: CASSIGRGRETQYF. The CDR3, as DNA: TGTGCCAGTAGTATAGGCAGGGGACGAGAGACCCAGTACTTC.

This sequence joins TRBV7-8 and TRBJ1-1; D remains ambiguous. Germline values: CDR1 SGHVS, CDR2 FQNEAQ. The V and J ends lost 1 base and 5 bases respectively, with 5 bases between them. The CDR3 totals 12 residues. CDR3: CASSLVETEAFF. The CDR3 nucleotides are TGTGCCAGCAGCTTAGTAGAAACTGAAGCTTTCTTT.

The table lists this clone with a few counts. The chain couples TRBV6-5 to TRBJ1-4, with D maybe TRBD1 (6 bases). The CDR3 spans 14 residues. The V gene's germline CDR1 is MNHEY and CDR2 SVGAGI. The V end was cut by 3 bases, the J end by 8 bases, with 13 bases between. CDR3 sequence: CASSYLGAREKLFF. In DNA form, the CDR3 reads TGTGCCAGCAGTTATCTGGGGGCTAGGGAAAAACTGTTTTTT.

The chain uses TRBV5-5 and TRBJ2-7; 8 positions match TRBD2. The CDR3 spans 11 residues. Germline CDR1 reads SGHKS; CDR2 reads YYEKEE (reference sequence). V was clipped by 4 bases and J by 7 bases; unmatched bases: 1. CDR3 in DNA: TGTGCCAGCAGCCGGGGGGGGGAGCAGTACTTC. This codes for CASSRGGEQYF.

This chain connects TRBV6-1 to TRBJ1-6; tentatively, D is TRBD1 (5 bases). V lost 6 bases to trimming and J lost 7 bases, with 10 bases between them. CDR1 and CDR2 (germline): MNHNS, SASEGT. The CDR3 runs to 13 residues. The CDR3 DNA sequence: TGTGCCAGCAGAGCAGGGAGGAATTCACCCCTCCACTTT. The encoded protein is CASRAGRNSPLHF.

As DNA, the CDR3 is TGTGCCAGCAGTGTCTCGGAAGGGGGGGCAGATACGCAGTATTTT. It is translated as CASSVSEGGADTQYF. This chain uses TRBV6-4 with TRBJ2-3; a weak D match, TRBD2 (7 bases). Deletions cut 4 bases from V and 4 bases from J, with 15 bases between. CDR3 length: 15 residues. Germline V lookup: CDR1 MRHNA, CDR2 SNTAGT.

The V gene is TRBV5-1, the J gene TRBJ2-7; TRBD1 aligns across 10 bases. Germline lookup yields CDR1 SGHRS and CDR2 YFSETQ. CDR3 length: 15 residues. The V and J ends lost 4 bases and 2 bases, in that order; junction bases with no gene match: 6. In DNA form, the CDR3 reads TGCGCCAGCAGCCCCCTCGGGACAGGGGCCTACGAGCAGTACTTC. Its translation: CASSPLGTGAYEQYF.

The chain joins TRBV21-1 to TRBJ1-1; the table's D gene call, TRBD1, was not cross checked with the DNA. TRBV21-1 is labeled a pseudogene. This CDR3 region has 20 residues. The CDR3 loop is CASSNHPPGQGSRMNTEAFF. CDR3 sequence (DNA): TGTGCCAGCAGCAACCATCCTCCGGGACAGGGATCACGCATGAACACTGAAGCTTTCTTT.

V is TRBV18 and J is TRBJ2-7, with 9 bases that match TRBD2. The length of the CDR3 is 16 residues. Germline loops: CDR1 KGHSH, CDR2 LQKENI. With V trimmed by 2 bases and J by 1 base, 6 bases remained unmatched. The CDR3 coding sequence is TGTGCCAGCTCACCATTCCCTAGCGGGACTTCCTACGAGCAGTACTTC. This encodes CASSPFPSGTSYEQYF.

Remarks on this clone: One junction end disagrees with the germline gene, perhaps due to a read error. This chain joins TRBV6-1 and TRBJ2-5; D may be TRBD1 (6 bases). The J call may be faulty, since TRBJ2-7 better matches the DNA end. The CDR3 is 13 residues long. Per germline, CDR1 MNHNS and CDR2 SASEGT. The CDR3 reads CASREDRFYEQYF. In DNA form, the CDR3 reads TGTGCCAGCAGAGAAGACAGGTTCTACGAGCAGTACTTC.

This clone was seen just once. DNA of the CDR3: TGTGCCAGCAGTTTATGCAGGGGCCCTGGCCGCCCGTGTGAAGCTTTCTTT. Translating it yields CASSLCRGPGRPCEAFF. The rearrangement uses TRBV28 and TRBJ1-1; tentative D call: TRBD1 (6 bases). With 0 bases removed from V and 7 bases from J, the gap between germline ends came to 21 bases. CDR3 length: 17 residues. Germline CDR1 and CDR2: MDHEN and SYDVKM.

The V call is TRBV19, the J call TRBJ2-2, with 12 bases aligning to TRBD1. The CDR3 totals 17 residues. Germline loops: CDR1 LNHDA, CDR2 SQIVND (reference sequence). V shed 6 bases and J 2 bases; nucleotides not matched to a gene: 7. This chain's CDR3 is CASSRAGTGGNTGELFF. Written as DNA, the CDR3 is TGTGCCAGTAGCCGTGCCGGGACAGGGGGCAACACCGGGGAGCTGTTTTTT. Complete variable domain (other parts from reference TRBV19 and TRBJ2-2): DGGITQSPKYLFRKEGQNVTLSCEQNLNHDAMYWYRQDPGQGLRLIYYSQIVNDFQKGDIAEGYSVSREKKESFPLTVTSAQKNPTAFYLCASSRAGTGGNTGELFFGEGSRLTVL.

The chain links TRBV5-4 to TRBJ2-5; 8 nucleotides agree with TRBD2. Germline-derived CDR1 and CDR2 are SGHNT and YYREEE (reference sequence). The CDR3 contains 15 residues. J lost 2 bases, V lost 5 bases, and 8 bases had no gene match. CDR3 residues: CASSSTSGWQETQYF. The CDR3 coding sequence is TGTGCCAGCAGTTCCACTAGCGGATGGCAAGAGACCCAGTACTTC.

This clone was recorded a few times. The chain carries TRBV4-3 and TRBJ2-3, with a tentative D call TRBD2 (6 bases). V lost 0 bases and J lost 4, with 14 bases in between. The CDR3 spans 16 residues. Germline CDR1 is LGHNA and CDR2 is YSLEER. CDR3 sequence (DNA): TGCGCCAGCAGCCAAGATAGTAGCGGTAGGGCAGATACGCAGTATTTT. Its translation: CASSQDSSGRADTQYF.

The chain employs TRBV11-3 and TRBJ2-3; 7 bases line up with TRBD2. CDR3 size: 14 residues. Germline CDR1 reads SGHNT; CDR2 reads YENEEA. The V segment lost 4 bases and the J segment 2 bases; nucleotides outside the gene matches: 3. The CDR3 spells CASSSRGTTDTQYF. The DNA of the CDR3 is TGTGCCAGCAGCTCGCGGGGGACCACAGATACGCAGTATTTT. The entire variable domain, with the rest obtained from reference TRBV11-3 and TRBJ2-3, is as follows: EAGVVQSPRYKIIEKKQPVAFWCNPISGHNTLYWYLQNLGQGPELLIRYENEEAVDDSQLPKDRFSAERLKGVDSTLKIQPAELGDSAVYLCASSSRGTTDTQYFGPGTRLTVL.

The chain combines TRBV7-2 with TRBJ2-6; a weak D match, TRBD1 (7 bases). V shed 4 bases and J shed 4 bases, with 14 bases lying between them. The CDR3 length is 16 residues. Germline CDR1 is SGHTA and CDR2 is FQGNSA. The chain's CDR3 is CASSSGGKRGANVLTF. As DNA, the CDR3 is TGTGCCAGCAGCTCAGGGGGGAAACGAGGGGCCAACGTCCTGACTTTC.

The chain is built from TRBV4-3 and TRBJ1-6, with D possibly being TRBD1 (6 bases). Germline assignment: CDR1 LGHNA and CDR2 YSLEER. V gave up 0 bases and J gave up 8 bases, with 14 bases separating them. The CDR3 consists of 16 residues. The CDR3, as DNA: TGCGCCAGCAGCCAAGAATACCCCGGACAGTATTCACCCCTCCACTTT. Residues: CASSQEYPGQYSPLHF.

On this clone itself: The germline gene is not matched at one end of the junction; a read error may be the cause. V and J are TRBV7-9 and TRBJ2-5; 11 bases align to TRBD2. In germline, CDR1 is SEHNR, CDR2 FQNEAQ (reference sequence). The CDR3 is 16 residues long. The CDR3 region is CSSSLAGGGTQETQYF. In DNA form, the CDR3 reads TGTTCCAGCAGCTTAGCGGGGGGGGGAACGCAAGAGACCCAGTACTTC.

The chain joins TRBV2 to TRBJ1-2, with no clear D. The germline V and J ends were trimmed by 8 bases and 4 bases, with 14 bases remaining between them. The CDR3 covers 13 residues. Germline V gene data show CDR1 as SNHLY and CDR2 as FYNNEI. The CDR3 loop reads CASHPFRGYGYTF. The DNA for the CDR3 is TGTGCCAGCCATCCGTTTCGGGGCTATGGCTACACCTTC.

This chain links TRBV30 with TRBJ1-2, with a tentative D call TRBD1 (6 bases). Deletions cut 3 bases from V and 5 bases from J, with 16 bases between. Germline CDR1 GTSNPN, CDR2 SVGIG (reference sequence). The CDR3 extends over 14 amino acids. The chain's CDR3 is CAWSQGGGWYGYTF. The CDR3 bases are TGTGCCTGGAGCCAGGGAGGGGGTTGGTATGGCTACACCTTC.

The V call is TRBV5-1, the J call TRBJ2-7, with 11 bases fitting TRBD2. J lost 1 base, V lost 4 bases, and 4 bases had no gene match. Germline loops: CDR1 SGHRS, CDR2 YFSETQ. The CDR3 has 15 residues. Here the CDR3 DNA reads TGCGCCAGCAGCAGCGGGACTAGCGGATCCTACGAGCAGTACTTC. It encodes CASSSGTSGSYEQYF.

The chain recombines TRBV27 with TRBJ2-3; 8 positions agree with TRBD2. The CDR3 is made up of 14 amino acids. Germline CDR1 reads MNHEY; CDR2 reads SMNVEV (reference sequence). After removal of 1 base from V and 5 bases from J, the junction contained 2 bases not matched to a gene. The CDR3 region has the DNA TGTGCCAGCAGTTTATTCGGGGGGGAAGATACGCAGTATTTT. This codes for CASSLFGGEDTQYF.

The chain couples TRBV6-5 to TRBJ1-1; D might be TRBD1 (5 bases). Germline CDR1 and CDR2: MNHEY and SVGAGI. This CDR3 contains 13 residues. V lost 3 bases to trimming and J lost 10 bases, with 15 bases between them. The CDR3 spells CASSYSMGGGAFF. In nucleotides, the CDR3 is TGTGCCAGCAGTTATAGTATGGGGGGAGGAGCTTTCTTT.

The J gene is TRBJ2-7, the V gene TRBV12-5, with D possibly being TRBD1 (5 bases). V was trimmed by 7 bases and J by 4 bases, leaving 14 bases between them. Germline values: CDR1 LGHNT, CDR2 FRNRAP. The CDR3 spans 13 residues. CDR3 region: CASALDSQYEQYF. The CDR3 region has the DNA TGTGCTAGTGCTCTTGACAGTCAGTACGAGCAGTACTTC.